A single T cell receptor (beta chain) is shown here with its context. Its antigen is still unknown. With 5 bases clipped from V and 2 bases from J, the junction kept 8 bases outside the gene matches. The CDR3 extends over 16 amino acids. CDR1 LNHDA and CDR2 SQIVND come from the germline V gene (reference sequence). Repertoires were generated with immunoSEQ multiplex PCR, while TCRdb's copy carries only in-frame clones and drops some. This sample has 77,000 or so clones; approximately 90% occur once, and the top ten carry roughly 7%. The data derive from a study of T cell responses to AZD1222 COVID-19 vaccine. Notes on the study in general: Donors in the cohort were predominantly white British and more often female, and clonal diversity was possibly underestimated. Reportedly, close to half of spike-specific TCRs are directed against unmutated variant regions.

This clonotype originated in an adult in good health. The specimen was peripheral blood, collected on day 0 of MenACWY control vaccination. The chain combines TRBV19 with TRBJ1-5, with TRBD1 matching over 8 bases. The CDR3 region is CASSGSGTGRNQPQHF. The CDR3 region has the DNA TGTGCCAGTAGTGGATCCGGGACAGGACGCAATCAGCCCCAGCATTTT. Together with reference TRBV19 and TRBJ1-5, the CDR3 gives the full variable domain: DGGITQSPKYLFRKEGQNVTLSCEQNLNHDAMYWYRQDPGQGLRLIYYSQIVNDFQKGDIAEGYSVSREKKESFPLTVTSAQKNPTAFYLCASSGSGTGRNQPQHFGDGTRLSIL.